The rows below give T cell receptor beta chains drawn from one sample of a study of cytomegalovirus exposure and HLA in healthy donors. Method: immunoSEQ multiplex PCR; TCRdb's copy keeps in-frame clones and lacks some. The sample lists fewer than 200,000 clones, approximately 11% occurring once. The material sequenced was PBMCs. These receptors were taken from a man aged 45-60 years in good health and CMV-seropositive. CDR3s include the opening cysteine and the closing phenylalanine or tryptophan. The D gene is left open where the match is weak. Expanded clones are given a class, and other clones once, few, many or no size at all.

j_call | clone_size | v_call | cdr3_length | d_call | cdr3_nt | cdr3_aa
TRBJ2-3 | NA | TRBV7-7 | 16 | NA | TGTGCCAGCAGCTTAGGGGATGGAAGAGGGACAGATACGCAGTATTTT | CASSLGDGRGTDTQYF
TRBJ1-1 | few | TRBV19 | 14 | TRBD1 | TGTGCCAGTAGTGTACAGGGGATCGGCACTGAAGCTTTCTTT | CASSVQGIGTEAFF
TRBJ1-4 | few | TRBV13 | 13 | NA | TGTGCCAGCAGCTTAGGGCTGGCTGAAAAACTGTTTTTT | CASSLGLAEKLFF
TRBJ2-2 | NA | TRBV6-6 | 16 | NA | TGTGCCAGCAGTTCGACAAGGACAACGAACACCGGGGAGCTGTTTTTT | CASSSTRTTNTGELFF
TRBJ1-5 | NA | TRBV27 | 16 | TRBD1 | TGTGCCAGCAGATCATCTTGGACAGGTCTCAATCAGCCCCAGCATTTT | CASRSSWTGLNQPQHF
TRBJ1-4 | few | TRBV5-6 | 13 | NA | TGTGCCAGCAGCTTGAGCGGGCCGACGGGACTGTTTTTT | CASSLSGPTGLFF
TRBJ1-2 | NA | TRBV2 | 11 | NA | TGTGCCAGCCGGGAGAGCTATGGCTACACCTTC | CASRESYGYTF
TRBJ1-2 | NA | TRBV27 | 14 | TRBD1 | TGTGCCAGCAGTCCGCGACAGGGGGCGGATGGCTACACCTTC | CASSPRQGADGYTF
TRBJ2-2 | few | TRBV25-1 | 15 | NA | TGTGCCAGCAGTGAAGACAACAGGGACACCGGGGAGCTGTTTTTT | CASSEDNRDTGELFF
TRBJ2-5 | NA | TRBV5-1 | 13 | NA | TGCGCCAGCAGCTTGGACACCCAAGAGACCCAGTACTTC | CASSLDTQETQYF
TRBJ2-2 | NA | TRBV6-6 | 16 | TRBD1 | TGTGCCAGCAGCAACCCCGGGACAGCAAACACCGGGGAGCTGTTTTTT | CASSNPGTANTGELFF
TRBJ1-1 | NA | TRBV6-6 | 15 | NA | TGTGCCAGCAGCAGCCCACGACAGGAGAACACTGAAGCTTTCTTT | CASSSPRQENTEAFF
TRBJ1-5 | few | TRBV27 | 14 | TRBD1 | TGTGCCAGCAGGCCCGGACAGGGTGGCCAGCCCCAGCATTTT | CASRPGQGGQPQHF
TRBJ2-3 | NA | TRBV29-1 | 17 | TRBD2 | TGCAGCGTTGAAGACCCTCGGACTAGCGGTAGCACAGATACGCAGTATTTT | CSVEDPRTSGSTDTQYF
TRBJ2-3 | NA | TRBV20-1 | 11 | NA | TGCAGTGCTCCCCGGGGTGATACGCAGTATTTT | CSAPRGDTQYF
TRBJ1-3 | few | TRBV7-2 | 14 | NA | TGTGCCAGCAGCCCCGGCCTAAGGCGGGACACCATATATTTT | CASSPGLRRDTIYF
TRBJ1-2 | NA | TRBV5-4 | 12 | NA | TGTGCCACCGGTCCAAATTCCTATGGCTACACCTTC | CATGPNSYGYTF
TRBJ2-2 | NA | TRBV11-3 | 18 | TRBD1 | TGTGCCAGCAGCCCCCCCGGGACAGGGGGAGAGAACACCGGGGAGCTGTTTTTT | CASSPPGTGGENTGELFF
TRBJ2-3 | few | TRBV30 | 13 | TRBD1 | TGTGCCTGGGGGGACAGTGCGGCAGATACGCAGTATTTT | CAWGDSAADTQYF
TRBJ1-1 | NA | TRBV29-1 | 16 | NA | TGCAGCGTTGAAGATAGGGGAAGGGGTGGGAACACTGAAGCTTTCTTT | CSVEDRGRGGNTEAFF
TRBJ2-5 | few | TRBV19 | 14 | TRBD1 | TGTGCCAGTAGTACCTGGACAGGGGACGAGACCCAGTACTTC | CASSTWTGDETQYF